The rows below give T cell receptor beta chains drawn from one sample of a study of blood T cell repertoires in COVID-19. The repertoire was sequenced with immunoSEQ multiplex PCR; TCRdb's copy has only in-frame clones and lacks some. The data contain 100,000 to 150,000 clones, about 87% of them singletons. Sequencing used peripheral blood. Receptors originate from a woman aged 70-85 years with acute or convalescent COVID-19. Each CDR3 is given with its conserved first and last residue. A D gene is named only where the DNA matches it firmly. Expanded clones are given a class, and other clones once, few, many or no size at all.

15	TRBV28	NA	NA	TRBJ1-3	CASSLRGTGGNTIYF	TGTGCCAGCAGTTTGAGAGGAACAGGTGGAAACACCATATATTTT
14	TRBV2	NA	NA	TRBJ2-1	CASSERASHNEQFF	TGTGCCAGCAGTGAACGGGCTAGCCACAATGAGCAGTTCTTC
14	TRBV3-1/TRBV3-2	TRBD2	NA	TRBJ2-5	CASSLGTSSETQYF	TGTGCCAGCAGCCTTGGGACTAGTTCCGAGACCCAGTACTTC
15	TRBV5-1	TRBD1	NA	TRBJ1-4	CASSLGGQGGEKLFF	TGCGCCAGCAGCTTGGGTGGACAGGGTGGTGAAAAACTGTTTTTT
17	TRBV2	TRBD2	NA	TRBJ2-1	CASSDPQRGSSYNEQFF	TGTGCCAGCAGTGACCCACAGCGGGGGAGTTCCTACAATGAGCAGTTCTTC
16	TRBV7-6	TRBD1	NA	TRBJ1-2	CASSPSVYRGGHGYTF	TGTGCCAGCAGCCCGTCCGTCTACAGGGGAGGCCATGGCTACACCTTC
15	TRBV6-5	TRBD1	NA	TRBJ1-2	CASSFPGQGAGGYTF	TGTGCCAGCAGTTTTCCGGGACAGGGGGCTGGTGGCTACACCTTC
17	TRBV7-3	NA	NA	TRBJ2-1	CASSLTASRSRQNEQFF	TGTGCCAGCAGCTTAACGGCCTCCCGCTCTAGGCAAAATGAGCAGTTCTTC
12	TRBV2	NA	once	TRBJ2-5	CASSAGSETQYF	TGTGCCAGCAGCGCGGGCAGCGAGACCCAGTACTTC
14	TRBV3-1/TRBV3-2	NA	NA	TRBJ1-3	CASSAGNSGNTIYF	TGTGCCAGCAGTGCAGGGAACTCTGGAAACACCATATATTTT
13	TRBV19	TRBD1	NA	TRBJ1-2	CASRETGEDGYTF	TGTGCCAGTAGGGAGACAGGGGAAGATGGCTACACCTTC
14	TRBV19	NA	NA	TRBJ2-1	CASKTGYSYNEQFF	TGTGCCAGTAAAACAGGTTATTCCTACAATGAGCAGTTCTTC
15	TRBV5-1	NA	NA	TRBJ2-5	CASSFNRPRGETQYF	TGCGCCAGCAGCTTCAACCGACCCAGGGGAGAGACCCAGTACTTC
18	TRBV5-4	NA	NA	TRBJ2-2	CASSLALGLPAGTGELFF	TGTGCCAGCAGCTTGGCCCTCGGGCTACCGGCGGGAACCGGGGAGCTGTTTTTT
14	TRBV28	NA	once	TRBJ1-6	CASSFPLYNSPLHF	TGTGCCAGCAGTTTCCCGTTGTATAATTCACCCCTCCACTTT
15	TRBV7-2	TRBD2	NA	TRBJ2-3	CASSLLGLATDTQYF	TGTGCCAGCAGCTTACTGGGACTAGCGACAGATACGCAGTATTTT
19	TRBV4-1	TRBD1	NA	TRBJ1-3	CASSQSKSGTGGSGNTIYF	TGCGCCAGCAGCCAAAGCAAGAGCGGGACAGGGGGCTCTGGAAACACCATATATTTT
18	TRBV10-3	NA	NA	TRBJ1-6	CAIEPRVPEIKLNSPLHF	TGTGCCATCGAGCCCAGGGTCCCTGAAATTAAGCTGAATTCACCCCTCCACTTT
16	TRBV18	NA	NA	TRBJ2-5	CASSPTTGGVLETQYF	TGTGCCAGCTCACCAACGACGGGGGGCGTTTTGGAGACCCAGTACTTC
15	TRBV28	TRBD1	NA	TRBJ1-2	CASSGTGGSNYGYTF	TGTGCCAGCAGCGGGACAGGGGGCTCTAACTATGGCTACACCTTC
14	TRBV25-1	NA	NA	TRBJ1-2	CASSTGGVLNGYTF	TGTGCCAGCAGTACCGGGGGGGTTTTAAATGGCTACACCTTC
12	TRBV6-6	NA	NA	TRBJ2-7	CASSYSSYEQYF	TGTGCCAGCAGTTACTCGAGTTACGAGCAGTACTTC
15	TRBV7-9	TRBD1	NA	TRBJ1-1	CASSLTGGANTEAFF	TGTGCCAGCAGCTTGACAGGGGGCGCGAACACTGAAGCTTTCTTT
18	TRBV6-4	NA	NA	TRBJ1-4	CASSSAGSFGCCYRKLFF	TGTGCCAGCAGCTCGGCAGGATCTTTTGGGTGTTGTTATCGAAAACTGTTTTTT
13	TRBV7-8	TRBD1	few	TRBJ1-2	CASSLEGAQGYTF	TGTGCCAGCAGCTTAGAGGGGGCGCAGGGCTACACCTTC
15	TRBV5-1	TRBD1	NA	TRBJ1-5	CASSLGQGSNQPQHF	TGCGCCAGCAGCTTGGGACAGGGTAGCAATCAGCCCCAGCATTTT
15	TRBV4-1	TRBD1	NA	TRBJ2-7	CASSQAGTVYIEQYF	TGCGCCAGCAGCCAGGCCGGGACAGTTTATATCGAGCAGTACTTC
15	TRBV7-6	NA	NA	TRBJ2-2	CASRRDGGNTGELFF	TGTGCCAGCAGGCGTGACGGGGGGAACACCGGGGAGCTGTTTTTT
16	TRBV9	TRBD2	NA	TRBJ2-7	CARSVSGGGSLYEQYF	TGTGCCCGCAGCGTTTCGGGGGGGGGATCCCTCTACGAGCAGTACTTC
15	TRBV18	TRBD1	NA	TRBJ2-7	CASSLGQGRNYEQYF	TGTGCCAGCTCCCTGGGACAGGGAAGGAACTACGAGCAGTACTTC
14	TRBV19	TRBD1	NA	TRBJ1-2	CASSSGQGALGYTF	TGTGCCAGTAGTAGCGGACAGGGGGCGCTGGGCTACACCTTC